This T cell receptor beta chain was obtained from a study of T cells in Graves' hyperthyroidism and ophthalmopathy. Looking at the study overall: Any treatment followed the collection of peripheral blood at initial diagnosis. Study outcomes and limitations: A model of 13 V-J pairs discriminated ophthalmopathy from stable hyperthyroidism.

The CDR3 runs 16 residues. Between the trimmed V and J ends, which lost 7 bases and 2 bases, there was a span of 20 bases. Germline V gene data show CDR1 as MNHNS and CDR2 as SASEGT. There were TCR beta CDR3 regions amplified from RNA transcripts. The study used the HTBI primer set for a first-round RT-PCR of the TCR CDR3. TCRdb fed the multiplex PCR reads into MiXCR, producing one record per CDR3 protein. Of over 650,000 distinct CDR3 sequences listed, roughly 15% are singletons. Patients aged 18 to 65 had newly diagnosed hyperthyroidism that had lasted under 2 months. Source material for PBMCs was less than 12 ml fresh peripheral blood. This clonotype was observed once. Its matching antigen is unknown.

The sample consisted of blood. The V and J genes are TRBV6-1 and TRBJ1-1; possibly TRBD1 for D (6 bases). The sequence was obtained from a man younger than 30 with Graves' hyperthyroidism. CDR3 sequence: CASKKGHPPRNTEAFF. CDR3 bases: TGTGCCAGCAAAAAGGGACACCCACCTAGAAACACTGAAGCTTTCTTT.